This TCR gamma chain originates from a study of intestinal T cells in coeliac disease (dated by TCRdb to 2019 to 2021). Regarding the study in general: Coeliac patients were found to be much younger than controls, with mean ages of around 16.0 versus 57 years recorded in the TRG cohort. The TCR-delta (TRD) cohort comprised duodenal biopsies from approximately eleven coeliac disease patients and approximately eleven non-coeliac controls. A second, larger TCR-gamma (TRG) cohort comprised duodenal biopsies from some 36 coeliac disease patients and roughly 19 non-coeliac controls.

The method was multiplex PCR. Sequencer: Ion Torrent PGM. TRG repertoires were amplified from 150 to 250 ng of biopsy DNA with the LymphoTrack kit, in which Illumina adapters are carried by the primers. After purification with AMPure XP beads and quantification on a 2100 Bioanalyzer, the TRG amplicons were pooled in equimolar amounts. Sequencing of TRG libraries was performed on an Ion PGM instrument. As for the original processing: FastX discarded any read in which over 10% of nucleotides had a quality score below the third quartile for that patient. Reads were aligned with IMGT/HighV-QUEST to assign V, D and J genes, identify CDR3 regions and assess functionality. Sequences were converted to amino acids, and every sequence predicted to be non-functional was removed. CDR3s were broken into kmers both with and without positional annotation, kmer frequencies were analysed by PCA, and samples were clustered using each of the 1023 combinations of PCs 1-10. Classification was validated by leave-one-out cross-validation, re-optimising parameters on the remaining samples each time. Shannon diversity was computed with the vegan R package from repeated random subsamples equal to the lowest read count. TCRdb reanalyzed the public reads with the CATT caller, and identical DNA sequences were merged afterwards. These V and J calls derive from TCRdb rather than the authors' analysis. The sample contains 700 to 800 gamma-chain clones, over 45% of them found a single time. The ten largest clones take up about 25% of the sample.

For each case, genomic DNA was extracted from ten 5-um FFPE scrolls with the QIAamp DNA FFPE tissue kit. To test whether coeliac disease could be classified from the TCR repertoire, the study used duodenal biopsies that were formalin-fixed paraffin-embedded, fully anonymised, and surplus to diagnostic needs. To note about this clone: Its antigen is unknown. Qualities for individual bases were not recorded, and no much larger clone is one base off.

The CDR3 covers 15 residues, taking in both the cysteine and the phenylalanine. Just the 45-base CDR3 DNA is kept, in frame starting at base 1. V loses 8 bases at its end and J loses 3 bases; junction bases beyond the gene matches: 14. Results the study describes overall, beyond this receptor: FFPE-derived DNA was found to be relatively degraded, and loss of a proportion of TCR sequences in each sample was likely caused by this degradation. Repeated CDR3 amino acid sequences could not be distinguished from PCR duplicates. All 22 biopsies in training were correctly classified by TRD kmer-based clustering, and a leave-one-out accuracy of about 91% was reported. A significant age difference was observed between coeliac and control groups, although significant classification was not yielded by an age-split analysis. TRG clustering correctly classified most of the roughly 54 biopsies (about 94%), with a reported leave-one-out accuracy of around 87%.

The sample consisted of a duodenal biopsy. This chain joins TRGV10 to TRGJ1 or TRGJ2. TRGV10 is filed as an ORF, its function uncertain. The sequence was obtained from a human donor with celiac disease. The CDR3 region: CAAWGTEPPYYKKLF. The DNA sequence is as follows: TGTGCTGCGTGGGGAACCGAACCCCCTTATTATAAGAAACTCTTT.